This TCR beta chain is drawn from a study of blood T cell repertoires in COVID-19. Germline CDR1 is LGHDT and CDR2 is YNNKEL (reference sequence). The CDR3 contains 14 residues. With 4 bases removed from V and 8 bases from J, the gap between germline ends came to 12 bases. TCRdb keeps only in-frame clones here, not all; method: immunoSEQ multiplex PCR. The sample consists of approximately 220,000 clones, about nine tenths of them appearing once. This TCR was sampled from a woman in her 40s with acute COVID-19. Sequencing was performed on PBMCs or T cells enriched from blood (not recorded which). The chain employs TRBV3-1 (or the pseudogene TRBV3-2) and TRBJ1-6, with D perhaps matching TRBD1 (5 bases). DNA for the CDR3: TGTGCCAGCAGCCGCGGGGGGGACTATTCACCCCTCCACTTT. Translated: CASSRGGDYSPLHF.